This record concerns one T cell receptor beta chain sequence. CDR1 and CDR2 from the germline V gene are SGHTA and FQGTGA. This CDR3 comprises 18 residues. Trimming shortened V by 0 bases and J by 1 base, and 16 bases separated the two germline ends. As handled by the study authors: Cell counts per sample came from amplifying reference gene primers. Here immunoSEQ multiplex PCR was the method, and the copy in TCRdb shows in-frame clones only, minus some. The DNA gave D and trimming, while V, J and clone size come from that table. Found here are more than 250,000 clones, about 87% of them singletons; the top ten hold more than 1%. Participants reported their clinical history, and cohort assignment relied on those reports. These data are taken from a study of blood T cell repertoires in COVID-19.

The receptor was isolated from a woman in her 40s with acute COVID-19. Sequenced: PBMCs or T cells enriched from blood (not recorded which). The chain combines TRBV7-3 with TRBJ1-3; tentatively, D is TRBD1 (6 bases). CDR3 sequence: CASSLTGQGIASGNTIYF. For the CDR3, the DNA is TGTGCCAGCAGCTTAACCGGGCAGGGGATTGCTTCTGGAAACACCATATATTTT.